A single sample gave rise to the 9 T cell receptor beta chains below, sequenced in a study of T cell responses to AZD1222 COVID-19 vaccine. Data came from immunoSEQ multiplex PCR; TCRdb stores just in-frame clones and leaves some out. In the table there are 140,000 or so clones, about 82% of which are singletons. The specimen was peripheral blood, collected 28 days after the second AZD1222 dose. These receptors originate from an adult who received the AZD1222 COVID-19 vaccine.

This sequence joins TRBV2 and TRBJ1-2, with no clear D. This CDR3 comprises 11 residues. V was cut by 6 bases and J by 10 bases, with 12 bases left in between. Germline V gene data show CDR1 as SNHLY and CDR2 as FYNNEI. The DNA of the CDR3 is TGTGCCAGCAGGGGAGAGATGAACTACACCTTC. Translation: CASRGEMNYTF.

The rearrangement links TRBV2 to TRBJ2-5; possibly TRBD1 for D (5 bases). The V end lost 7 bases, the J end lost 5 bases, and 17 bases lay between the germline ends. CDR3 length: 14 residues. In germline, CDR1 is SNHLY, CDR2 FYNNEI. The CDR3, as DNA: TGTGCCAGCATTGTGAAAGGGGCCGGGGAGACCCAGTACTTC. Protein sequence: CASIVKGAGETQYF. The full variable domain, its missing parts supplied by reference TRBV2 and TRBJ2-5, is EPEVTQTPSHQVTQMGQEVILRCVPISNHLYFYWYRQILGQKVEFLVSFYNNEISEKSEIFDDQFSVERPDGSNFTLKIRSTKLEDSAMYFCASIVKGAGETQYFGPGTRLLVL.

The chain links TRBV10-2 to TRBJ1-5; 9 bases map to TRBD1. This CDR3 has 16 residues. V trimming: 3 bases; J trimming: 2 bases; junction bases outside the gene matches: 5. In germline, CDR1 is WSHSY, CDR2 SAAADI. The CDR3 sequence is CASSEQGARGNQPQHF. The CDR3 DNA follows: TGCGCCAGCAGTGAACAGGGGGCGCGGGGCAATCAGCCCCAGCATTTT.

The chain uses TRBV18 and TRBJ2-1; TRBD2 aligns across 8 bases. CDR3 length: 16 amino acids. Trimming at V came to 1 base and at J to 2 bases, leaving 4 bases not matched to a gene. Germline V lookup: CDR1 KGHSH, CDR2 LQKENI. The CDR3 spells CASSPRAGGTYNEQFF. The CDR3 coding sequence is TGTGCCAGCTCACCACGGGCGGGGGGTACCTACAATGAGCAGTTCTTC.

This clone appeared a few times. This chain connects TRBV27 to TRBJ2-5, with TRBD1 matching over 10 bases. Trimming took 4 bases from V and 5 from J; bases not matched to a gene: 13. Germline CDR1 and CDR2: MNHEY and SMNVEV (reference sequence). CDR3 length: 17 amino acids. CDR3 nucleotides: TGTGCCAGCAGTTCGGTCTCGACAGGGGGCGGGATTGAGACCCAGTACTTC. Translation: CASSSVSTGGGIETQYF.

The J gene is TRBJ1-6, the V gene TRBV7-2; perhaps TRBD1 as D (5 bases). The CDR3 loop spans 16 amino acids. CDR1 and CDR2 from the germline V gene are SGHTA and FQGNSA. V lost 1 base and J 8 bases, leaving 15 bases between the germline ends. In DNA form, the CDR3 reads TGTGCCAGCAGCTTAGGGTTCTGGGGGGTAGATTCACCCCTCCACTTT. Residues: CASSLGFWGVDSPLHF.

The table lists this clone with a count of one. CDR3 bases: TGTGCCGGAGCCGGAGGTGGAGCGGGCACAGATACGCAGTATTTT. Translation: CAGAGGGAGTDTQYF. V and J are TRBV28 and TRBJ2-3; a weak D match, TRBD2 (5 bases). The CDR3 covers 15 residues. V shed 11 bases and J shed 1 base, with 19 bases lying between them. The germline V gene has CDR1 MDHEN and CDR2 SYDVKM.

This chain connects TRBV6-5 to TRBJ2-4, with D perhaps matching TRBD1 (6 bases). The CDR3 spans 12 residues. V lost 2 bases and J lost 10, with 9 bases in between. In germline, CDR1 is MNHEY, CDR2 SVGAGI. The CDR3 nucleotides are TGTGCCAGCAGTTACCTAGGGGGAATTCAGTACTTC. Protein sequence: CASSYLGGIQYF.

This clone is a singleton in its sample. The rearrangement uses TRBV24-1 and TRBJ1-4; 7 nucleotides agree with TRBD1. Per germline, CDR1 KGHDR and CDR2 SFDVKD. The CDR3 has 13 residues. Trimming took 9 bases from V and 3 from J; bases not matched to a gene: 3. In DNA form, the CDR3 reads TGTGCCACCTCGGGACAGTCTAATGAAAAACTGTTTTTT. This sequence encodes CATSGQSNEKLFF.